The following is a T cell receptor beta chain sequence with its context. Clones were read by immunoSEQ multiplex PCR, and TCRdb kept only the in-frame ones, dropping some. The data contain more than 75,000 clones, 80% to 95% of them singletons. This CDR3 comprises 17 residues. V lost 1 base, J lost 3 bases, and 15 bases lay in between. Germline V gene sequence: CDR1 LGHNA, CDR2 YNFKEQ. This record comes from a study of T cell responses to AZD1222 COVID-19 vaccine. This TCR came from an adult who received the AZD1222 COVID-19 vaccine. The chain uses TRBV4-2 and TRBJ1-4, with D perhaps TRBD1 (5 bases). This specimen was peripheral blood, taken 28 days after the second AZD1222 dose. The chain's CDR3 is CASSQVDPGTSNEKLFF. CDR3 DNA sequence: TGTGCCAGCAGCCAAGTAGACCCAGGGACGTCTAATGAAAAACTGTTTTTT.